A selection of T cell receptor beta chains follows, all from one sample in a study of blood T cell repertoires in COVID-19. Profiled with immunoSEQ multiplex PCR; TCRdb holds only in-frame clones, not every one. The data hold over 200,000 clones, with about 89% observed a single time. The sample was peripheral blood. Receptors originate from a man aged 55 to 70 who had recovered from COVID-19. The CDR3 runs from the conserved cysteine through the conserved F or W. D genes are given only for firm matches. Only part of the rows carry a size: once, few, many, or a class if the clone is expanded.

J: TRBJ1-5; V: TRBV7-9; size: few; D: .; DNA: TGTGCCAGCACCATAGAAGGGGTTCAGCCCCAGCATTTT; CDR3: CASTIEGVQPQHF
J: TRBJ1-2; V: TRBV5-4; size: .; D: TRBD1; DNA: TGTGCCAGCAGCATGGACAGGCTCTATGGCTACACCTTC; CDR3: CASSMDRLYGYTF
J: TRBJ2-4; V: TRBV30; size: .; D: .; DNA: TGTGCCTGGAGTAAGACAGCTACCAATCTAGCCAAAAACATTCAGTACTTC; CDR3: CAWSKTATNLAKNIQYF
J: TRBJ2-2; V: TRBV9; size: .; D: .; DNA: TGTGCCAGCAGCGGCCCCAGGTGGGCAGGGCTGAACACCGGGGAGCTGTTTTTT; CDR3: CASSGPRWAGLNTGELFF
J: TRBJ1-5; V: TRBV2; size: .; D: .; DNA: TGTGCCAGCAGAGGCTGGGGGGGGCGCGTGGAAACTCAACATCAGCCCCAGCATTTT; CDR3: CASRGWGGRVETQHQPQHF
J: TRBJ1-2; V: TRBV4-1; size: .; D: .; DNA: TGCGCCAGCAGCCAAGATCTTTACCGGACAGACTATGGCTACACCTTC; CDR3: CASSQDLYRTDYGYTF
J: TRBJ1-2; V: TRBV5-1; size: many; D: .; DNA: TGCGCCAGCAGCTTGGGTGGTAGGAGGAACTATGGCTACACCTTC; CDR3: CASSLGGRRNYGYTF
J: TRBJ1-2; V: TRBV4-1; size: .; D: .; DNA: TGCGCCAGCAGCCAACCTCTCGGGGGTAACTATGGCTACACCTTC; CDR3: CASSQPLGGNYGYTF
J: TRBJ1-1; V: TRBV18; size: .; D: TRBD1; DNA: TGTGCCAGCTCACCACCTTGGACAGGGGACACTGAAGCTTTCTTT; CDR3: CASSPPWTGDTEAFF
J: TRBJ2-3; V: TRBV19; size: once; D: TRBD2; DNA: TGTGCCAGTAGTAATCCGGGACTAGCGGGGGGGCCGAGAGATACGCAGTATTTT; CDR3: CASSNPGLAGGPRDTQYF
J: TRBJ2-1; V: TRBV7-3; size: .; D: TRBD2; DNA: TGTGCCAGCAGCATGAGACTAGCGGGGGGAAGTTACAATGAGCAGTTCTTC; CDR3: CASSMRLAGGSYNEQFF
J: TRBJ1-2; V: TRBV28; size: .; D: TRBD1; DNA: TGTGCCAGCAGCCAGAGCATTCAGGGGGATGGCTACACCTTC; CDR3: CASSQSIQGDGYTF
J: TRBJ1-5; V: TRBV3-1/TRBV3-2; size: .; D: .; DNA: TGTGCCAGCAGCCAAGGGGGGCTGAGCAATCAGCCCCAGCATTTT; CDR3: CASSQGGLSNQPQHF
J: TRBJ2-7; V: TRBV28; size: .; D: .; DNA: TGTGCCAGCAGTTTACGACAGGGGAGACTAGCGGTCTACGAGCAGTACTTC; CDR3: CASSLRQGRLAVYEQYF
J: TRBJ1-5; V: TRBV27; size: .; D: TRBD1; DNA: TGTGCCAGCAGACCTTACGACAGGGGGCTCAATCAGCCCCAGCATTTT; CDR3: CASRPYDRGLNQPQHF
J: TRBJ2-3; V: TRBV4-2; size: .; D: TRBD2; DNA: TGTGCCAGCAGCCAAGAGTCTAGCGGGGGGCCGGGGACGCAGTATTTT; CDR3: CASSQESSGGPGTQYF
J: TRBJ2-3; V: TRBV4-2; size: .; D: TRBD2; DNA: TGTGCCAGCAGCAAAGCGGGAGACGGGACAGATACGCAGTATTTT; CDR3: CASSKAGDGTDTQYF
J: TRBJ2-3; V: TRBV7-3; size: .; D: TRBD2; DNA: TGTGCCAGCAGCTCTACCGGGCTAGCGGGAATAGATACGCAGTATTTT; CDR3: CASSSTGLAGIDTQYF
J: TRBJ1-5; V: TRBV19; size: .; D: .; DNA: TGTGCCAGTAGTATAAGCGGGGGGTTGAGCAATCAGCCCCAGCATTTT; CDR3: CASSISGGLSNQPQHF
J: TRBJ2-7; V: TRBV28; size: .; D: TRBD1; DNA: TGTGCCAGCAGTTGGGACAGGGGAGGGTGGGAGCAGTACTTC; CDR3: CASSWDRGGWEQYF
J: TRBJ1-5; V: TRBV5-5; size: few; D: .; DNA: TGTGCCAGCAGCGCTCGTGTGGGGCAGCTCAATCAGCCCCAGCATTTT; CDR3: CASSARVGQLNQPQHF
J: TRBJ2-1; V: TRBV14; size: .; D: TRBD2; DNA: TGTGCCAGCAGCCAATGGGGAGTGAGAGCGGGAGGTTCCTACAATGAGCAGTTCTTC; CDR3: CASSQWGVRAGGSYNEQFF
J: TRBJ1-5; V: TRBV12-1; size: .; D: .; DNA: TGTGCCAGCAGCTCGAAGCCGCACACCGGGACAGCGGGCTTTCCGGGAAATCAGCCCCAGCATTTT; CDR3: CASSSKPHTGTAGFPGNQPQHF
J: TRBJ2-7; V: TRBV2; size: few; D: TRBD1; DNA: TGTGCCAGCACCATGGAAGGACAGGGGGTCCACGAGCAGTACTTC; CDR3: CASTMEGQGVHEQYF
J: TRBJ2-5; V: TRBV28; size: .; D: TRBD2; DNA: TGTGCCAGCAGTAGGGGACTAGCGGGAGGAACAGAGACCCAGTACTTC; CDR3: CASSRGLAGGTETQYF
J: TRBJ1-2; V: TRBV7-9; size: .; D: TRBD1; DNA: TGTGCCAGCAGCTTAGCAGGGGGCCATGGCTACACCTTC; CDR3: CASSLAGGHGYTF
J: TRBJ1-1; V: TRBV10-3; size: .; D: TRBD1; DNA: TGTGCCATCAGTGTCGTGGACCGGGACAGGGGGATTAAACCGAACACTGAAGCTTTCTTT; CDR3: CAISVVDRDRGIKPNTEAFF
J: TRBJ1-4; V: TRBV6-4; size: .; D: TRBD1; DNA: TGTGCCAGCAGTTTCCTCTTACCAGACAGGGAAGAAACGCCACTGTTTTTT; CDR3: CASSFLLPDREETPLFF
J: TRBJ2-6; V: TRBV7-3; size: .; D: TRBD1; DNA: TGTGCCAGCAGCTCACAGGGGGCTGGGGCCAACGTCCTGACTTTC; CDR3: CASSSQGAGANVLTF
J: TRBJ2-7; V: TRBV5-4; size: .; D: .; DNA: TGTGCCAGCAGCGCACCGGGACAAACCTACGAGCAGTACTTC; CDR3: CASSAPGQTYEQYF
J: TRBJ1-2; V: TRBV6-5; size: .; D: TRBD1; DNA: TGTGCCAGCAGTTACGGGGGGACAGGGGAGTATGGCTACACCTTC; CDR3: CASSYGGTGEYGYTF
J: TRBJ2-7; V: TRBV5-1; size: .; D: TRBD1; DNA: TGCGCCAGCAGCTTGGGACAGGGCCTCTACGAGCAGTACTTC; CDR3: CASSLGQGLYEQYF
J: TRBJ2-7; V: TRBV30; size: .; D: .; DNA: TGTGCCTGTTTCCTCCCGGGAGTAGAGAGATTC; CDR3: CACFLPGVERF
J: TRBJ1-2; V: TRBV15; size: .; D: .; DNA: TGTGCCACCAGCAGAGTCCGGGGTGACTATGGCTACACCTTC; CDR3: CATSRVRGDYGYTF
J: TRBJ1-5; V: TRBV10-3; size: .; D: .; DNA: TGTGCCATCAGTGACCAGGCAGCTAGCAATCAGCCCCAGCATTTT; CDR3: CAISDQAASNQPQHF
J: TRBJ2-7; V: TRBV20-1; size: once; D: TRBD2; DNA: TGCAGTGCTAGTTTCACTAGCGGGGTCCGCGAGCAGTACTTC; CDR3: CSASFTSGVREQYF
J: TRBJ1-1; V: TRBV20-1; size: .; D: .; DNA: TGCAGTGCTAGGGAGGGGAAAGCTTTCTTT; CDR3: CSAREGKAFF
J: TRBJ2-1; V: TRBV5-1; size: .; D: .; DNA: TGCGCCAGCAGCCCGGACAATGAGCAGTTCTTC; CDR3: CASSPDNEQFF
J: TRBJ1-5; V: TRBV24-1; size: .; D: .; DNA: TGTGCCACCAGTGAGGGAGGGACACCCAATCAGCCCCAGCATTTT; CDR3: CATSEGGTPNQPQHF
J: TRBJ2-1; V: TRBV7-3; size: .; D: .; DNA: TGTGCCAGCAGCTTAAATAGGCGGAATGAGCAGTTCTTC; CDR3: CASSLNRRNEQFF
J: TRBJ2-7; V: TRBV6-5; size: .; D: .; DNA: TGTGCCAGCAGTTACTCCGGGATATCCACCTACGAGCAGTACTTC; CDR3: CASSYSGISTYEQYF
J: TRBJ2-1; V: TRBV11-3; size: .; D: .; DNA: TGTGCCAGCAGCCGAGACTACAATGAGCAGTTCTTC; CDR3: CASSRDYNEQFF
J: TRBJ2-1; V: TRBV12-3/TRBV12-4; size: .; D: .; DNA: TGTGCCAGCAGTTTCGGGTGGCCGGCGGTTACGTTCTTC; CDR3: CASSFGWPAVTFF
J: TRBJ2-5; V: TRBV6-6; size: .; D: .; DNA: TGTGCCAGCAGTTACGGTATGCGAAGAAACCAAGAGACCCAGTACTTC; CDR3: CASSYGMRRNQETQYF
J: TRBJ2-3; V: TRBV28; size: .; D: .; DNA: TGTGCCAGCAGTTTCGCGGGGGCGGAGGGGGATTCTACGCAGTATTTT; CDR3: CASSFAGAEGDSTQYF
J: TRBJ2-3; V: TRBV18; size: .; D: .; DNA: TGTGCCAGCTCAACCATTCAGGCAGATACGCAGTATTTT; CDR3: CASSTIQADTQYF
J: TRBJ1-4; V: TRBV21-1; size: .; D: .; DNA: TGTGCCAGCAGCATCCAAGAGGTAGAAAAACTGTTTTTT; CDR3: CASSIQEVEKLFF
J: TRBJ1-5; V: TRBV19; size: .; D: .; DNA: TGTGCCAGTAGTATTTGGACGGGGAGCAATCAGCCCCAGCATTTT; CDR3: CASSIWTGSNQPQHF
J: TRBJ2-5; V: TRBV5-1; size: .; D: .; DNA: TGCGCCAGCAGCTCCCTGGGACTTGGGGGAGAGACCCAGTACTTC; CDR3: CASSSLGLGGETQYF
J: TRBJ2-2; V: TRBV18; size: .; D: .; DNA: TGTGCCAGCTCACCACCGACGGGAACCGGGGAGCTGTTTTTT; CDR3: CASSPPTGTGELFF
J: TRBJ1-2; V: TRBV5-1; size: once; D: .; DNA: TGCGCCAGCAGCTTGGTTGCAGGGGCCCCGTATGGCTACACCTTC; CDR3: CASSLVAGAPYGYTF
J: TRBJ2-3; V: TRBV18; size: .; D: .; DNA: TGTGCCAGCTCACCAACACCCTCCACAGATACGCAGTATTTT; CDR3: CASSPTPSTDTQYF